Included here is one T cell receptor (beta chain) sequence, with context. Antigen unknown. Processed graft tissue released its intraepithelial and lamina propria lymphocytes. This sample stems from a study of graft-versus-host responses after intestinal transplantation. Across the whole study: Multivisceral, liver-intestinal, or isolated intestinal transplants were performed in recipients. Every transplant recipient was induced with anti-thymocyte globulin, then maintained on tacrolimus and steroids for two to four years. Notes on the study in general: Some GvH clones were seen earlier in gut or blood, suggesting intestinal origin. In patients with graft-donor T cell macrochimerism, allograft graft-versus-host to host-versus-graft clonal ratios were high.

With 4 bases clipped from V and 3 bases from J, the junction kept 2 bases outside the gene matches. The CDR3 is 13 amino acids. Per the germline V gene, CDR1 is KGHSH and CDR2 is LQKENI. The method was immunoSEQ multiplex PCR; TCRdb's version includes in-frame clones alone and lacks a portion of them. The data hold about 63,000 clones, with 75% to 90% observed a single time. The J gene is TRBJ2-5, the V gene TRBV18; 7 bases agree with TRBD1. The sample consisted of ileum tissue, taken about 350 days after transplant. The TCR sequence derives from a human patient who received an intestinal transplant, so some T cells may come from the graft donor. CDR3 sequence: CASSRGQKETQYF. DNA of the CDR3: TGTGCCAGCTCACGGGGACAGAAAGAGACCCAGTACTTC. The variable domain in full, with the rest retrieved from reference TRBV18 and TRBJ2-5, is NAGVMQNPRHLVRRRGQEARLRCSPMKGHSHVYWYRQLPEEGLKFMVYLQKENIIDESGMPKERFSAEFPKEGPSILRIQQVVRGDSAAYFCASSRGQKETQYFGPGTRLLVL.